This TCR beta chain stems from a study of siplizumab effects on memory and regulatory T cells. In germline, CDR1 is MNHEY, CDR2 SMNVEV (reference sequence). The CDR3 sequence is 16 residues long. With V trimmed by 2 bases and J by 7 bases, 11 bases remained unmatched. Findings and caveats of the study: With siplizumab, Treg-derived clones averaged roughly 70% of mappable alloreactive CD4+ clones, versus 26.9% in controls. A major contribution to the alloresponse seemed to be made by naive T cells, which seemed more diverse than memory cells. Left unconfirmed was the suppressive function of proliferating Tregs from siplizumab cultures.

Note on this clone: Its target is not known.

The data were produced by immunoSEQ multiplex PCR, yet TCRdb's version contains in-frame clones alone and is incomplete. The sample has about 85,000 clones, roughly 94% seen once. Sequenced: CD8+ T cells sorted from blood. This receptor was taken from a human donor in good health. V usage is TRBV27 and J usage is TRBJ2-4; 7 positions match TRBD2. The CDR3 nucleotides read TGTGCCAGCAGTTTAAGGGAGGGCTCGTTAAGGAACATTCAGTACTTC. This translates into CASSLREGSLRNIQYF.